The 12 T cell receptor beta chains given below trace back to one sample, sequenced in a study of spatial heterogeneity in lung cancer. This sample's time point: sample taken at primary tumor resection. TCRdb re-called the 5' RACE reads through MiXCR, storing one row per CDR3 protein. The table has over 6,500 distinct CDR3 sequences, 10% to 15% seen once. Whole-study findings and limits: It was found that expanded intratumoral alpha and beta TCR counts tracked tumor mutation counts.

The antigens for these receptors are not known. Sequenced here: lung tumor tissue, sampled at surgery. The receptors stem from a male donor with early-stage non-small cell lung cancer.

This clonotype came up many times. This beta chain represents an off-target read in a library built for alpha chains; its size is of limited meaning. The CDR3 region is CSVEDHGPGYTF. CDR3 nucleotides: TGCAGCGTTGAAGATCACGGGCCCGGCTACACCTTC. J is TRBJ1-2 and V is TRBV29-1; D unresolved. The length of the CDR3 is 12 residues. In germline, CDR1 is SQVTM, CDR2 ANQGSEA. Trimming removed 0 bases from V and 8 bases from J, with 10 bases in between.

By its share, this clonotype is medium-sized. Little can be read into the size of this beta chain, an off-target read in a library designed for alpha chains. The V call is TRBV20-1, the J call TRBJ2-7; maybe TRBD2 (6 bases). V lost 5 bases, J lost 2 bases, and 16 bases lay in between. The length of the CDR3 is 14 residues. Germline CDR1 is DFQATT and CDR2 is SNEGSKA (reference sequence). The chain's CDR3 is CSAARGSGAYEQYF. CDR3 coding DNA: TGCAGTGCTGCCCGGGGTAGCGGTGCCTACGAGCAGTACTTC.

Worth noting for this clonotype: The library was designed around alpha chains, so this beta chain is a stray read whose abundance carries little weight. The rearrangement links TRBV3-1 to TRBJ2-7; the D is unclear. The CDR3 has 14 residues. V shed 2 bases and J shed 0 bases, with 8 bases lying between them. Germline V gene lookup returns CDR1 LGHDT and CDR2 YNNKEL (reference sequence). The CDR3 loop reads CASSQNPGSYEQYF. The CDR3 nucleotides read TGTGCCAGCAGCCAAAATCCAGGCTCCTACGAGCAGTACTTC.

Regarding this clonotype: Within a library made for alpha chains, this beta chain is off target, and its count is uninformative. J is TRBJ2-3 and V is TRBV6-6; 8 nucleotides align to TRBD1. Germline V gene sequence: CDR1 MNHNY, CDR2 SVGAGI (reference sequence). There are 14 residues in the CDR3. The V and J ends lost 5 bases and 3 bases, in that order; junction bases with no gene match: 4. This chain's CDR3 is CASSNQGATDTQYF. CDR3 in DNA: TGTGCCAGCAGTAACCAGGGGGCAACAGATACGCAGTATTTT.

This clonotype has at least ten counts. This beta chain lies outside the target of a library built for alpha chains; its clone size means little. This chain connects TRBV12-3 or TRBV12-4 to TRBJ1-1; D not resolved. The CDR3 runs 14 residues. V lost 6 bases and J 8 bases, leaving 19 bases between the germline ends. The CDR3 protein is CASSLLKGRTEAFF. The DNA for the CDR3 is TGTGCCAGCAGCCTACTCAAAGGGCGAACCGAAGCTTTCTTT.

In this sample, this clonotype turned up many times. Being off target in a library aimed at alpha chains, this beta chain has a size of little meaning. This chain links TRBV29-1 with TRBJ2-3, with 10 positions matching TRBD2. Germline V lookup: CDR1 SQVTM, CDR2 ANQGSEA. Trimming removed 4 bases from V and 0 bases from J; junction bases left unmatched: 7. The CDR3 has 16 amino acids. CDR3 amino acids: CSVAYSTSGSTDTQYF. Written as DNA, the CDR3 is TGCAGCGTTGCCTACTCGACTAGCGGGAGCACAGATACGCAGTATTTT.

This clonotype was observed at least ten times. This beta chain is off target for a library built for alpha chains, so its abundance means little. This sequence joins TRBV30 and TRBJ2-2; 8 bases are shared with TRBD1. Germline lookup yields CDR1 GTSNPN and CDR2 SVGIG (reference sequence). J gave up 1 base and V 5 bases, and 0 bases lay outside the gene matches. This CDR3 region has 13 residues. CDR3 in DNA: TGTGCCTGGGACAGGGGGAACACCGGGGAGCTGTTTTTT. Translating gives CAWDRGNTGELFF.

Note on this clonotype: The library was prepared for alpha chains; this beta chain is a stray read, so its frequency means little. V gene TRBV27 combines with J gene TRBJ1-1; 9 bases map to TRBD1. Unmatched junction bases numbered 8, after V lost 8 bases and J lost 1 base. This CDR3 comprises 15 residues. Germline loops: CDR1 MNHEY, CDR2 SMNVEV (reference sequence). The CDR3 region has the DNA TGTGCCAGCTTGAGGACAGGGGCCCGGAACACTGAAGCTTTCTTT. This gives the protein CASLRTGARNTEAFF.

In its sample, this clonotype was seen many times. For a library built for alpha chains, this beta chain is a stray read; little rests on its size. The chain employs TRBV4-1 and TRBJ2-5, with 10 positions matching TRBD1. The CDR3 runs 16 residues. The germline V gene encodes CDR1 MGHRA and CDR2 YSYEKL. Trimming cost V 4 bases and J 5 bases; bases outside gene matches: 10. CDR3 sequence reads: CASSLSRTGGSETQYF. The CDR3 DNA sequence: TGCGCCAGCAGCCTTTCGCGGACAGGGGGTTCGGAGACCCAGTACTTC.

This clonotype was counted ten times or more. Being off target in a library aimed at alpha chains, this beta chain has a size of little meaning. The chain recombines TRBV2 with TRBJ2-2, with TRBD2 matching 8 bases. J was trimmed by 6 bases and V by 2 bases; bases with no gene match: 5. Germline loops: CDR1 SNHLY, CDR2 FYNNEI. The CDR3 runs 15 residues. The CDR3 nucleotides are TGTGCCAGCAGTGAAAGGACTAGCTTTCCCGGGGAGCTGTTTTTT. It codes for CASSERTSFPGELFF.

This clonotype is judged medium-sized (0.01 to 0.1%). This beta chain is a stray sequence in a library constructed for alpha chains; its clone size is not meaningful. The V and J genes are TRBV6-1 and TRBJ2-3, with D maybe TRBD1 (6 bases). CDR1 and CDR2 (germline): MNHNS, SASEGT. This CDR3 spans 15 amino acids. V gave up 6 bases and J gave up 0 bases, with 13 bases separating them. The CDR3 loop reads CASRDRGLSTDTQYF. In nucleotides, the CDR3 is TGTGCCAGCAGGGATAGGGGGTTGAGCACAGATACGCAGTATTTT.

A remark on this clonotype: This beta chain represents an off-target read in a library built for alpha chains; its size is of limited meaning. This sequence joins TRBV5-6 and TRBJ2-3; 8 bases line up with TRBD1. The CDR3 consists of 16 residues. CDR1 SGHDT and CDR2 YYEEEE come from the germline V gene. The trim removed 4 bases at V and 2 bases at J, leaving 9 bases unmatched. The CDR3 sequence is CASSPLDRVDTDTQYF. CDR3 coding DNA: TGTGCCAGCAGCCCTCTGGACAGGGTTGACACAGATACGCAGTATTTT.